What follows is one T cell receptor beta chain and its context. This clonotype has at least ten counts. Its antigen target is currently unknown. No qualities accompany the bases; no much larger clone lies one base away. The sample belongs to a study of T-cell reconstitution after alpha-beta-depleted transplantation in children (TCRdb year 2016). Study-wide context: Using TCR repertoire profiling, the study quantitatively followed how T-cell immune reconstitution unfolded in children after TCRalphabeta/CD19-depleted allogeneic hematopoietic cell transplantation.

Receptor amplification or capture employed PCR. TCRdb records Illumina HiSeq 2500 as the sequencer. TCR library preparation used molecular barcoding, with unique molecular identifiers applied to normalize quantification of the TCRbeta repertoire. TCRdb trimmed public reads at Q25 via fastp, called clones via MiXCR and kept in-frame beta chains. Every entry covers one CDR3 protein and lists the most common genes and DNA from its rows. Within this sample are about 640,000 distinct CDR3 sequences, with roughly 15% of them counted one time only. Over 0.95% of the sample lies in the top ten. This TCR came from a human donor who donated a stem cell graft to a child with acute myeloid leukemia. Here the sequenced sample was PBMCs from the stem cell graft donor, taken from the stem cell graft.

The CDR3 has the sequence CASSYPAGGTDTQYF. The nucleotides read TGTGCCAGCAGTTACCCGGCAGGGGGAACAGATACGCAGTATTTT. The chain couples TRBV6-5 to TRBJ2-3, and TRBD1 aligns with 7 junction nucleotides. The CDR3 holds 15 amino acids from the cysteine to the phenylalanine. Only CDR3 DNA remains: 45 bases, in frame from the first base. CDR1 and CDR2, per the germline V gene, are MNHEY and SVGAGI. V is pruned by 2 bases and J by 3 bases, leaving 5 bases of the junction without a gene match.